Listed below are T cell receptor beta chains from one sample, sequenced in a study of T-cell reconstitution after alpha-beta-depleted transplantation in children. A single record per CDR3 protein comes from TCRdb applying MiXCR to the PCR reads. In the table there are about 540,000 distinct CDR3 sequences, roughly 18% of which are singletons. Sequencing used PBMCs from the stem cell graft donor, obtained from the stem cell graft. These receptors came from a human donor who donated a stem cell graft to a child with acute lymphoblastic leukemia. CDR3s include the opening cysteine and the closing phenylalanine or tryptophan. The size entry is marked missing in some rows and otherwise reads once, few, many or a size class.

cdr3_aa: CASSLTVLNTEAFF
j_call: TRBJ1-1
clone_size: many
v_call: TRBV5-5

cdr3_aa: CASSTGGQNEQFF
j_call: TRBJ2-1
clone_size: .
v_call: TRBV7-9

cdr3_aa: CASSLLSWETQYF
j_call: TRBJ2-5
clone_size: few
v_call: TRBV5-1

cdr3_aa: CASSSAGSANSGNTIYF
j_call: TRBJ1-3
clone_size: .
v_call: TRBV5-1

cdr3_aa: CASSPGGTSGLSSYNEQFF
j_call: TRBJ2-1
clone_size: .
v_call: TRBV11-2

cdr3_aa: CASSQGGTLHETQYF
j_call: TRBJ2-5
clone_size: .
v_call: TRBV14

cdr3_aa: CSATNGYSYEQYF
j_call: TRBJ2-7
clone_size: few
v_call: TRBV20-1

cdr3_aa: CASTLPGGIETGELFF
j_call: TRBJ2-2
clone_size: .
v_call: TRBV12-3/TRBV12-4

cdr3_aa: CASSFRLSPLHF
j_call: TRBJ1-6
clone_size: .
v_call: TRBV28

cdr3_aa: CASSPEADQETQYF
j_call: TRBJ2-5
clone_size: few
v_call: TRBV11-2

cdr3_aa: CASSPQLAGENNEQFF
j_call: TRBJ2-1
clone_size: .
v_call: TRBV14

cdr3_aa: CASSIQTGGTEAFF
j_call: TRBJ1-1
clone_size: few
v_call: TRBV5-1

cdr3_aa: CASSLGYGRGEQYF
j_call: TRBJ2-7
clone_size: .
v_call: TRBV5-1

cdr3_aa: CASSLWASGANVLTF
j_call: TRBJ2-6
clone_size: few
v_call: TRBV7-3

cdr3_aa: CATSRDRTQMGYTF
j_call: TRBJ1-2
clone_size: few
v_call: TRBV15

cdr3_aa: CASSFPYEQYF
j_call: TRBJ2-7
clone_size: few
v_call: TRBV11-2

cdr3_aa: CSVMGNEGYTF
j_call: TRBJ1-2
clone_size: .
v_call: TRBV29-1

cdr3_aa: CASSSRGVAGIDTQYF
j_call: TRBJ2-3
clone_size: few
v_call: TRBV7-3

cdr3_aa: CSATGIMNTGELFF
j_call: TRBJ2-2
clone_size: .
v_call: TRBV29-1

cdr3_aa: CASSQPVPYEQYF
j_call: TRBJ2-7
clone_size: many
v_call: TRBV4-1

cdr3_aa: CASSATQGEQFF
j_call: TRBJ2-1
clone_size: .
v_call: TRBV9

cdr3_aa: CASSPSGTGGYEQYF
j_call: TRBJ2-7
clone_size: few
v_call: TRBV28

cdr3_aa: CSVTRGNEKLFF
j_call: TRBJ1-4
clone_size: .
v_call: TRBV29-1

cdr3_aa: CASRDVAGGKYEQYF
j_call: TRBJ2-7
clone_size: .
v_call: TRBV5-1

cdr3_aa: CASSYEGPLTDTQYF
j_call: TRBJ2-3
clone_size: few
v_call: TRBV6-5

cdr3_aa: CASSTGQALLIGYTF
j_call: TRBJ1-2
clone_size: few
v_call: TRBV6-1

cdr3_aa: CASSPPRSANSNQPRHF
j_call: TRBJ1-5
clone_size: .
v_call: TRBV4-1

cdr3_aa: CASSYSRRAGIGLRTDTQYF
j_call: TRBJ2-3
clone_size: few
v_call: TRBV6-2/TRBV6-3

cdr3_aa: CASSQHGVLTDTQYF
j_call: TRBJ2-3
clone_size: .
v_call: TRBV3-1

cdr3_aa: CASLSTWGLSSYNEQFF
j_call: TRBJ2-1
clone_size: .
v_call: TRBV27

cdr3_aa: CASGPDYSLAKNIQYF
j_call: TRBJ2-4
clone_size: .
v_call: TRBV3-1

cdr3_aa: CASSGGGGRNEQYF
j_call: TRBJ2-7
clone_size: .
v_call: TRBV9

cdr3_aa: CATSDPPERYGQETQYF
j_call: TRBJ2-5
clone_size: few
v_call: TRBV24-1

cdr3_aa: CSAPRGGGADTQYF
j_call: TRBJ2-3
clone_size: few
v_call: TRBV20-1

cdr3_aa: CASRVTTGKENEQFF
j_call: TRBJ2-1
clone_size: few
v_call: TRBV7-9

cdr3_aa: CASSLDPTGYTEAFF
j_call: TRBJ1-1
clone_size: few
v_call: TRBV11-2

cdr3_aa: CASSVPEDSDEKLFF
j_call: TRBJ1-4
clone_size: .
v_call: TRBV25-1

cdr3_aa: CATSGRDSDTEAFF
j_call: TRBJ1-1
clone_size: .
v_call: TRBV15

cdr3_aa: CASSLGQGGNEQFF
j_call: TRBJ2-1
clone_size: few
v_call: TRBV7-7

cdr3_aa: CSARDAVVLAKNIQYF
j_call: TRBJ2-4
clone_size: few
v_call: TRBV20-1

cdr3_aa: CSAKTGGKGEKLFF
j_call: TRBJ1-4
clone_size: .
v_call: TRBV20-1

cdr3_aa: CASSRSGRSYEQYF
j_call: TRBJ2-7
clone_size: few
v_call: TRBV5-1

cdr3_aa: CATSRDVSPTQYF
j_call: TRBJ2-3
clone_size: .
v_call: TRBV15

cdr3_aa: CSSSLVPGKEETQYF
j_call: TRBJ2-5
clone_size: .
v_call: TRBV5-1

cdr3_aa: CASSLTGGFNSPLHF
j_call: TRBJ1-6
clone_size: .
v_call: TRBV7-9

cdr3_aa: CASSPGGATYEQYF
j_call: TRBJ2-7
clone_size: .
v_call: TRBV9

cdr3_aa: CASSPPGGWADTQYF
j_call: TRBJ2-3
clone_size: .
v_call: TRBV5-1

cdr3_aa: CSAYPGTSGNYEQYF
j_call: TRBJ2-7
clone_size: .
v_call: TRBV20-1

cdr3_aa: CASSPSGTSSSNEQFF
j_call: TRBJ2-1
clone_size: many
v_call: TRBV12-3/TRBV12-4

cdr3_aa: CASSTPGWYQETQYF
j_call: TRBJ2-5
clone_size: .
v_call: TRBV5-1

cdr3_aa: CASSLPGGAFNEQFF
j_call: TRBJ2-1
clone_size: .
v_call: TRBV12-3/TRBV12-4

cdr3_aa: CAISESTGGETQYF
j_call: TRBJ2-5
clone_size: .
v_call: TRBV10-3

cdr3_aa: CASSEGQGPSYGYTF
j_call: TRBJ1-2
clone_size: many
v_call: TRBV6-4

cdr3_aa: CAISESRGGSTDTQYF
j_call: TRBJ2-3
clone_size: few
v_call: TRBV10-3

cdr3_aa: CSARGGVAGGPGNEQFF
j_call: TRBJ2-1
clone_size: few
v_call: TRBV20-1

cdr3_aa: CASSERAGQVNEKLFF
j_call: TRBJ1-4
clone_size: .
v_call: TRBV6-1

cdr3_aa: CASSIYNGDTGELFF
j_call: TRBJ2-2
clone_size: few
v_call: TRBV19

cdr3_aa: CSASPGPHTGELFF
j_call: TRBJ2-2
clone_size: .
v_call: TRBV20-1